The rows below give T cell receptor beta chains drawn from one sample of a study of CD8 T cells in ankylosing spondylitis. TCRdb ran MiXCR on the 5' RACE reads and lists one entry per CDR3 protein. The profile shows approximately 140,000 distinct CDR3 sequences, under 45% of them singletons. Sequences were obtained from synovial fluid, either unsorted or a sorted T cell fraction (not recorded which). These receptors were taken from a male donor with ankylosing spondylitis. Both conserved end residues are part of each CDR3. The D gene is left open where the match is weak. Size is omitted from some rows. Given values are once, few, many or a class for expanded clones.

size	J	D	length	V	DNA	CDR3
-	TRBJ2-7	-	14	TRBV20-1	TGCAGTGCTAGAGAATATGGCAGAGACTACGAGCAGTACTTC	CSAREYGRDYEQYF
-	TRBJ1-2	TRBD1	14	TRBV10-3	TGTGCCATCACCTTGGACAGGGATGTCTATGGCTACACCTTC	CAITLDRDVYGYTF
-	TRBJ2-6	-	20	TRBV6-2/TRBV6-3	TGTGCCAGCAGTACACCCCGGGGGACCCCCTGGGGACCTGGGGCCAACGTCCTGACTTTC	CASSTPRGTPWGPGANVLTF
-	TRBJ2-3	-	16	TRBV15	TGTGCCACCAGCAGAGTCGTGGGATCCGTAACAGATACGCAGTATTTT	CATSRVVGSVTDTQYF
-	TRBJ2-1	-	16	TRBV7-9	TGTGCCAGCACCCCGAGAGCGGGACAGTCCTGCAATGAGCAGTTCTTC	CASTPRAGQSCNEQFF
-	TRBJ2-1	-	11	TRBV18	TGTGCCAGCTTCCGTCGCAATGAGCAGTTCTTC	CASFRRNEQFF
few	TRBJ1-3	-	14	TRBV10-3	TGTGCCATCAGTGGAGGCAGACCTGGAAACACCATATATTTT	CAISGGRPGNTIYF
-	TRBJ2-2	TRBD2	17	TRBV7-3	TGTGCCAGCAGCCCTACCCCGGGGGGGGGCGACACCGGGGAGCTGTTTTTT	CASSPTPGGGDTGELFF
many	TRBJ2-5	-	15	TRBV10-3	TGTGCCATCAGTAATCCGGGACACTCGCAAGAGACCCAGTACTTC	CAISNPGHSQETQYF
-	TRBJ2-6	TRBD1	17	TRBV6-2/TRBV6-3	TGTGCCAGCACCACGACAGGGGTCTCATCTGGGGCCAACGTCCTGACTTTC	CASTTTGVSSGANVLTF
-	TRBJ1-1	-	16	TRBV6-1	TGTGCCAGCAGCCTTACACCAGGGATCCCCGGGTCTGAAGCTTTCTTT	CASSLTPGIPGSEAFF
-	TRBJ2-7	-	14	TRBV20-1	TGCAGTGCTAGAGATATGCGGGACTCCTACGAGCAGTACTTC	CSARDMRDSYEQYF
-	TRBJ1-4	-	15	TRBV4-1	TGCGCCAGCAGCCTAGCTCCGCGCTCCAGTGAAAAACTGTTTTTT	CASSLAPRSSEKLFF
-	TRBJ1-1	TRBD1	18	TRBV11-2	TGTGCCAGCAGCTCCCCCCGGTTGCCGTGGGACAGGGGTACTGAAGCTTTCTTT	CASSSPRLPWDRGTEAFF
few	TRBJ2-7	-	13	TRBV12-3/TRBV12-4	TGTGCCAGCCGACGGACGACAGGCTACGAGCAGTACTTC	CASRRTTGYEQYF
-	TRBJ2-1	-	14	TRBV20-1	TGCAGTGTTGGGGGCCAGAAGGATTACAATGAGCAGTTCTTC	CSVGGQKDYNEQFF
few	TRBJ1-5	-	14	TRBV28	TGTGCCAGCTCTCGTGGGATCGTCCATCAGCCCCAGCATTTT	CASSRGIVHQPQHF
-	TRBJ2-1	-	20	TRBV7-7	TGTGCCAGCAGCAAACTTATAGCGGAGGTTCCCCTTTTCTCCTACAATGAGCAGTTCTTC	CASSKLIAEVPLFSYNEQFF
few	TRBJ2-5	-	15	TRBV6-1	TGTGCCAGCCAACCTGGGGCCAAATATCAAGAGACCCAGTACTTC	CASQPGAKYQETQYF